Presented here are 5 T cell receptor beta chains from one specimen sequenced in a study of blood T cell repertoires in COVID-19. The assay was immunoSEQ multiplex PCR, and TCRdb's table has in-frame clones only and misses some. The repertoire holds 100,000 to 150,000 clones, with almost 80% as singletons. Sample: peripheral blood. These receptor sequences come from a human donor in a cohort sampled during active COVID-19.

The chain combines TRBV18 with TRBJ1-5, with 8 positions matching TRBD1. The germline gives CDR1 KGHSH, CDR2 LQKENI. The CDR3 runs to 15 residues. Germline trimming cut 2 bases from V and 6 bases from J; bases unmatched to any gene: 6. The CDR3 nucleotides read TGTGCCAGCTCACCAGGGGCAGGGGGCTCTCAGCCCCAGCATTTT. It translates to CASSPGAGGSQPQHF.

In this sample, this clone turned up once. V usage is TRBV7-2 and J usage is TRBJ1-1, with a possible D match to TRBD1 (5 bases). V gave up 3 bases and J gave up 0 bases, with 5 bases separating them. The length of the CDR3 is 13 residues. The germline gives CDR1 SGHTA, CDR2 FQGNSA. CDR3 DNA sequence: TGTGCCAGCAGCTTGACAGTGAACACTGAAGCTTTCTTT. Protein sequence: CASSLTVNTEAFF. Using reference TRBV7-2 and TRBJ1-1 for the parts outside the CDR3, the full variable domain is GAGVSQSPSNKVTEKGKDVELRCDPISGHTALYWYRQSLGQGLEFLIYFQGNSAPDKSGLPSDRFSAERTGGSVSTLTIQRTQQEDSAVYLCASSLTVNTEAFFGQGTRLTVV.

This chain links TRBV4-2 with TRBJ1-1; TRBD1 aligns across 8 bases. Unmatched junction bases numbered 6, after V lost 0 bases and J lost 0 bases. CDR1 and CDR2 (germline): LGHNA, YNFKEQ. This CDR3 is built from 17 residues. This chain's CDR3 is CASSQELQGALNTEAFF. The CDR3 region has the DNA TGTGCCAGCAGCCAAGAACTCCAGGGGGCTTTGAACACTGAAGCTTTCTTT.

This clone turned up a few times. The junction and the germline gene differ at one end; a read error may be behind it. V usage is TRBV7-9 and J usage is TRBJ2-4, with unresolved D. The CDR3 has 13 amino acids. Germline lookup yields CDR1 SEHNR and CDR2 FQNEAQ (reference sequence). CDR3 nucleotides: TGTGCCAGCAGCTTATTAGCCGAAAACATTCAGTACTTC. Its protein is CASSLLAENIQYF. The full variable domain, in which reference TRBV7-9 and TRBJ2-4 provide the parts outside the CDR3, is DTGVSQNPRHKITKRGQNVTFRCDPISEHNRLYWYRQTLGQGPEFLTYFQNEAQLEKSRLLSDRFSAERPKGSFSTLEIQRTEQGDSAMYLCASSLLAENIQYFGAGTRLSVL.

This clone occurred a few times. The CDR3 is CASSLEPGNTGELFF. The CDR3 DNA follows: TGCGCCAGCAGCTTGGAACCAGGGAACACCGGGGAGCTGTTTTTT. The chain is built from TRBV5-1 and TRBJ2-2; D ambiguous. The CDR3 contains 15 residues. CDR1 SGHRS and CDR2 YFSETQ come from the germline V gene. The germline V and J ends were trimmed by 0 bases and 1 base, with 7 bases remaining between them.